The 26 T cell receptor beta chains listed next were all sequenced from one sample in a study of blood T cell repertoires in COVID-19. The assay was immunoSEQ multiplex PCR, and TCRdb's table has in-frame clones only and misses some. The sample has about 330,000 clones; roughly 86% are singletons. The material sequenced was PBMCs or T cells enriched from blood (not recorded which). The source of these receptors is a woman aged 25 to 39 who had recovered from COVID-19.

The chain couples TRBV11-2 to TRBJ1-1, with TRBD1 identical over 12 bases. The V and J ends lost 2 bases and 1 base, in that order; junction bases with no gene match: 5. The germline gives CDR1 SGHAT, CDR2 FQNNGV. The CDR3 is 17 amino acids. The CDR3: CASSLLPGQGANTEAFF. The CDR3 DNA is TGTGCCAGCAGCTTACTCCCGGGACAGGGGGCGAACACTGAAGCTTTCTTT.

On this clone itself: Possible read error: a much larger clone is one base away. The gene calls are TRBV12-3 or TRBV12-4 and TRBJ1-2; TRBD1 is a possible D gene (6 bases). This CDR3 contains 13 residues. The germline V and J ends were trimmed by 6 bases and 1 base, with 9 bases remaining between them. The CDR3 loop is CASRRDNNYGYTF. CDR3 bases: TGTGCCAGCAGGAGGGACAATAACTATGGCTACACCTTC.

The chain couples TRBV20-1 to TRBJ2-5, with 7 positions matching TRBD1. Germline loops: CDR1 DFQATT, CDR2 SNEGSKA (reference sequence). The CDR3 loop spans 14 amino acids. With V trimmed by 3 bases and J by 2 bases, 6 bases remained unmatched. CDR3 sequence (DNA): TGCAGTGCTAGTTACGGGACAGCTCAAGAGACCCAGTACTTC. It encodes CSASYGTAQETQYF.

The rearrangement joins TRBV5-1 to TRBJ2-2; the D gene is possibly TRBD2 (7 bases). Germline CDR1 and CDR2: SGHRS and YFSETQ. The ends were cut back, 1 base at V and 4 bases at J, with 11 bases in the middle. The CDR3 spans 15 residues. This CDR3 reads CASSLTGGLTGELFF. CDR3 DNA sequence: TGCGCCAGCAGCTTGACGGGGGGCCTCACCGGGGAGCTGTTTTTT.

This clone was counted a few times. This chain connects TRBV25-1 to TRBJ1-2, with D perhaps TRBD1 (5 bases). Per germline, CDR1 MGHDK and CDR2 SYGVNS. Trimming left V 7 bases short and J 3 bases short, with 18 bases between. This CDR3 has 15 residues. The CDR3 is CASTSDPEQDYGYTF. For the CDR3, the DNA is TGTGCCAGCACCTCGGATCCGGAACAGGACTATGGCTACACCTTC.

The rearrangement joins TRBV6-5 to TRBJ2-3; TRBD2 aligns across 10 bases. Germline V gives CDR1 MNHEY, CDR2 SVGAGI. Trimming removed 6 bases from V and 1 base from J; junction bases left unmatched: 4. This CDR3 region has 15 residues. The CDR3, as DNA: TGTGCCAGCAGGGATCTAGCGGGGGGCACAGATACGCAGTATTTT. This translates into CASRDLAGGTDTQYF.

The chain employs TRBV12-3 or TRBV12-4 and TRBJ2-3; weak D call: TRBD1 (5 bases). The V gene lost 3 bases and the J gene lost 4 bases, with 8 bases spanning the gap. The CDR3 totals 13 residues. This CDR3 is CASSFLGADTQYF. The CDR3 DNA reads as TGTGCCAGCAGTTTCTTAGGGGCAGATACGCAGTATTTT.

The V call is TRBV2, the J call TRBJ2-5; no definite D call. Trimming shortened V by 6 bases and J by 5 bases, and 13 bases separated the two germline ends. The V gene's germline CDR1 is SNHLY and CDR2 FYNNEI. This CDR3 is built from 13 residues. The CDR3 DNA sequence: TGTGCCAGCAGGGCAGACATTGCGGAGACCCAGTACTTC. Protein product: CASRADIAETQYF.

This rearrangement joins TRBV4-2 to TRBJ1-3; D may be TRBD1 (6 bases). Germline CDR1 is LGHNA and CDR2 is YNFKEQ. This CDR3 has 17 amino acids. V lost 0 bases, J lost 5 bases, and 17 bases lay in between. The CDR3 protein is CASSQDTGLEGRNTIYF. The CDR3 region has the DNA TGTGCCAGCAGCCAAGATACAGGGTTGGAAGGAAGAAACACCATATATTTT.

The CDR3 sequence: CASSGAREPAHGYTF. In DNA form, the CDR3 reads TGTGCCAGCAGCGGAGCGCGGGAGCCAGCCCATGGCTACACCTTC. The chain uses TRBV6-5 and TRBJ1-2, with D uncertain. Germline values: CDR1 MNHEY, CDR2 SVGAGI. Trimming removed 6 bases at V and 6 bases at J, with 20 bases between. The CDR3 extends over 15 amino acids.

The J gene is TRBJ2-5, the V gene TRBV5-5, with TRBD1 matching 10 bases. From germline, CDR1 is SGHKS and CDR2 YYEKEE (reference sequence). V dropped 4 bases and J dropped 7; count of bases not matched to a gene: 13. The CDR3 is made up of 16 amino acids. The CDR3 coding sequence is TGTGCCAGCAGCGTTAGATCGACCGGGACAGGGGCGACCCAGTACTTC. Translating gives CASSVRSTGTGATQYF. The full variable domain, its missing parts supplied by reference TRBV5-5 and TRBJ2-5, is DAGVTQSPTHLIKTRGQQVTLRCSPISGHKSVSWYQQVLGQGPQFIFQYYEKEERGRGNFPDRFSARQFPNYSSELNVNALLLGDSALYLCASSVRSTGTGATQYFGPGTRLLVL.

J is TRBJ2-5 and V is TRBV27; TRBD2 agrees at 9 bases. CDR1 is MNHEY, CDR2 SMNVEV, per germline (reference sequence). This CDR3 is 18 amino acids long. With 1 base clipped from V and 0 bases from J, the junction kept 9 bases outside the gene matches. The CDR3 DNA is TGTGCCAGCAGTTTATGGCCATCGGAGCGGGGGGACCAAGAGACCCAGTACTTC. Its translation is CASSLWPSERGDQETQYF.

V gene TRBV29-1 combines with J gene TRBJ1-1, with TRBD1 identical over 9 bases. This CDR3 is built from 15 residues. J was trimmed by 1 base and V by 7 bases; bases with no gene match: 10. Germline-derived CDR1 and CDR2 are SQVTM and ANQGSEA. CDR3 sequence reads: CSAGGTGPGNTEAFF. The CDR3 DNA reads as TGCAGCGCCGGGGGGACAGGGCCGGGGAACACTGAAGCTTTCTTT.

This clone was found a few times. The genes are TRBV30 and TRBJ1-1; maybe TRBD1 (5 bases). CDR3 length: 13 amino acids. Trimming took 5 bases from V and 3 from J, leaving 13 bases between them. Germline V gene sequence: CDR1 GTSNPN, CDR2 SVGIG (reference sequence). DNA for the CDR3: TGTGCCTGGGATCTTTCGGGGGACACTGAAGCTTTCTTT. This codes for CAWDLSGDTEAFF.

The DNA of the CDR3 is TGTGCCAGCAGTTCCGTACAAATGAACACTGAAGCTTTCTTT. Protein: CASSSVQMNTEAFF. V usage is TRBV27 and J usage is TRBJ1-1, with D uncertain. CDR3 size: 14 residues. The V and J ends lost 4 bases and 0 bases respectively, with 9 bases between them. The germline V gene has CDR1 MNHEY and CDR2 SMNVEV (reference sequence).

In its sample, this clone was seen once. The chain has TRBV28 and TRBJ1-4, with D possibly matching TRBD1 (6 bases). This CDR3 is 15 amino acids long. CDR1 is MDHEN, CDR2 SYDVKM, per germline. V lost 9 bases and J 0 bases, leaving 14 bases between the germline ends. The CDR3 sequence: CASNPGDSTNEKLFF. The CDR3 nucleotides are TGTGCCAGTAACCCAGGGGATTCAACTAATGAAAAACTGTTTTTT. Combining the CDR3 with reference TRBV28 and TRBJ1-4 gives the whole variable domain DVKVTQSSRYLVKRTGEKVFLECVQDMDHENMFWYRQDPGLGLRLIYFSYDVKMKEKGDIPEGYSVSREKKERFSLILESASTNQTSMYLCASNPGDSTNEKLFFGSGTQLSVL.

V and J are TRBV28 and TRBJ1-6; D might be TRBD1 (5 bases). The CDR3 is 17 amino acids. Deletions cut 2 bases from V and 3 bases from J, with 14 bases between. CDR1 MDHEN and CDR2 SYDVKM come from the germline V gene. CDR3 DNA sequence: TGTGCCAGCAGTTTAGCGCTGGGCAGGGACTATAATTCACCCCTCCACTTT. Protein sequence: CASSLALGRDYNSPLHF. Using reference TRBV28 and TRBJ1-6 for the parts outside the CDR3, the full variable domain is DVKVTQSSRYLVKRTGEKVFLECVQDMDHENMFWYRQDPGLGLRLIYFSYDVKMKEKGDIPEGYSVSREKKERFSLILESASTNQTSMYLCASSLALGRDYNSPLHFGNGTRLTVT.

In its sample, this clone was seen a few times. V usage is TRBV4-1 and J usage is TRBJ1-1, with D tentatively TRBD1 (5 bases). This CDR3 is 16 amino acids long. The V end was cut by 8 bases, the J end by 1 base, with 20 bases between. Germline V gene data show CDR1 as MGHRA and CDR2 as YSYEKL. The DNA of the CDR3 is TGCGCCAGCTCCCCAATGGGGGGGAGGTGGAACACTGAAGCTTTCTTT. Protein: CASSPMGGRWNTEAFF.

CDR3 bases: TGTGCCAGCAGCGTACGGGGGGATCAGCCCCAGCATTTT. Translation gives CASSVRGDQPQHF. J is TRBJ1-5 and V is TRBV7-2; maybe TRBD1 (5 bases). Germline values: CDR1 SGHTA, CDR2 FQGNSA. V was trimmed by 5 bases and J by 5 bases, leaving 10 bases between them. The CDR3 is 13 residues long.

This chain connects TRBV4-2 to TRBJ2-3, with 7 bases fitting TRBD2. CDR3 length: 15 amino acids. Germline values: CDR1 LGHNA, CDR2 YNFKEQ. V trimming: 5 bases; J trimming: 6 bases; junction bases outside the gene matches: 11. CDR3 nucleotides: TGTGCCAGCAGCGCAGGGTCGGCGGGGGTGGATACGCAGTATTTT. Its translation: CASSAGSAGVDTQYF.

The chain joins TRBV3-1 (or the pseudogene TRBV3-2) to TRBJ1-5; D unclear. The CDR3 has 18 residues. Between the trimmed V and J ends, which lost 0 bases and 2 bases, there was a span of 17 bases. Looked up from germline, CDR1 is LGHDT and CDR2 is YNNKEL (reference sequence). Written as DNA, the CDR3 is TGTGCCAGCAGCCAAGAGGTTGGTCAGGCCAGACGCAATCAGCCCCAGCATTTT. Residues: CASSQEVGQARRNQPQHF.

The CDR3 DNA is TGTGCCACCTGTTGGTTCCGACAGGGCCTCTATGGCTACACCTTC. Translated: CATCWFRQGLYGYTF. The chain combines TRBV10-3 with TRBJ1-2; 7 nucleotides align to TRBD1. This CDR3 has 15 amino acids. Germline V gene lookup returns CDR1 ENHRY and CDR2 SYGVKD. V was clipped by 10 bases and J by 4 bases; unmatched bases: 15.

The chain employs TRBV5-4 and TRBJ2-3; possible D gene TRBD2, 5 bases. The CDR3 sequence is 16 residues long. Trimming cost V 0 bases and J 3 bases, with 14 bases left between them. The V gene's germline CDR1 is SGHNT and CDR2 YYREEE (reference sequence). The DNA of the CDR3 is TGTGCCAGCAGCTTGGCCCCGACTAACCCTACAGATACGCAGTATTTT. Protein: CASSLAPTNPTDTQYF.

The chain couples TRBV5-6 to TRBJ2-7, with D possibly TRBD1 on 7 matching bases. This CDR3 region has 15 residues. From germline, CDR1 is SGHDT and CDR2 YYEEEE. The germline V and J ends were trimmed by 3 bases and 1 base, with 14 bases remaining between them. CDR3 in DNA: TGTGCCAGCAGCTCGCAGGGGGGACCGTCCTACGAGCAGTACTTC. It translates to CASSSQGGPSYEQYF.

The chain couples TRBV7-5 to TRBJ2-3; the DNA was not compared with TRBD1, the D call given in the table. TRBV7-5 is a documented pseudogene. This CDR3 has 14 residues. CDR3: CAPCRGQGTDTQYF. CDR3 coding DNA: TGTGCCCCCTGCCGGGGACAGGGGACGGATACGCAGTATTTT.

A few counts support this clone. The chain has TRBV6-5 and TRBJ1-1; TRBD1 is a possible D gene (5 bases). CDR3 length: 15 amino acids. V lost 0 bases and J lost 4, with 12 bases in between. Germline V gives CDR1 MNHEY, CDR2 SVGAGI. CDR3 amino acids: CASSYSRVIGTEAFF. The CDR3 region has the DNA TGTGCCAGCAGTTACTCCAGGGTTATCGGCACTGAAGCTTTCTTT.